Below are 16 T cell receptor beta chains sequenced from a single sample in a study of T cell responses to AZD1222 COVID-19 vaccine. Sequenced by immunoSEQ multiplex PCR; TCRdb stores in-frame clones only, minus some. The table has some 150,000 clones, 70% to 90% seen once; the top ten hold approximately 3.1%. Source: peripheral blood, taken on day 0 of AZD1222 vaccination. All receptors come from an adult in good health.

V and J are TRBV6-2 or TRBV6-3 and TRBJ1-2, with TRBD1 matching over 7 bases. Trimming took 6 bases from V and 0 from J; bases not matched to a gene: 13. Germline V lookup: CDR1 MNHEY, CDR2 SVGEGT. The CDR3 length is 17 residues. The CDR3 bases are TGTGCCAGCAGCCTCACCCGGACAGGACCCACTAACTATGGCTACACCTTC. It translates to CASSLTRTGPTNYGYTF.

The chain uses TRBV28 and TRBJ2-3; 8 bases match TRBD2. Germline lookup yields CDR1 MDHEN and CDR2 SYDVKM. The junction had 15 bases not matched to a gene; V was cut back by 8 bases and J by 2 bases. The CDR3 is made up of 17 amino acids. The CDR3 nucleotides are TGTGCCAGCTCCCCTCGGGGGGGGGTAGCGGCCACAGATACGCAGTATTTT. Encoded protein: CASSPRGGVAATDTQYF. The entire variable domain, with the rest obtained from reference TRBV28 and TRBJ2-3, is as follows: DVKVTQSSRYLVKRTGEKVFLECVQDMDHENMFWYRQDPGLGLRLIYFSYDVKMKEKGDIPEGYSVSREKKERFSLILESASTNQTSMYLCASSPRGGVAATDTQYFGPGTRLTVL.

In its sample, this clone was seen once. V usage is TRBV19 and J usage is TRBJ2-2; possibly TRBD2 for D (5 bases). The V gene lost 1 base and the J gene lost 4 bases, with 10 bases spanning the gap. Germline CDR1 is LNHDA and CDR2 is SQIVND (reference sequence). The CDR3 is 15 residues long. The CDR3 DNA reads TGTGCCAGTAGTATAGTGCCCGGGGTCACCGGGGAGCTGTTTTTT. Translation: CASSIVPGVTGELFF.

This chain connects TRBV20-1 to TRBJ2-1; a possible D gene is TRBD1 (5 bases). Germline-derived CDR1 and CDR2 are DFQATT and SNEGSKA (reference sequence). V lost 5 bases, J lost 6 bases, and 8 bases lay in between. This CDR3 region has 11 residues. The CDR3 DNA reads TGCAGTGCTGGGGCGCTCAATGAGCAGTTCTTC. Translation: CSAGALNEQFF.

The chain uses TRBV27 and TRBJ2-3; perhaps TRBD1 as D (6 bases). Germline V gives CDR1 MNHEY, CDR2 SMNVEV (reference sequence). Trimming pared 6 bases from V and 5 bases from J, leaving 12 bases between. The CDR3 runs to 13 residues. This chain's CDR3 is CASSSPRGDTQYF. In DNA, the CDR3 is TGTGCCAGCAGCTCCCCCAGGGGAGATACGCAGTATTTT.

As DNA, the CDR3 is TGTGCCAGCAGCTCACTGTGGTCACCCGAAGCTTTCTTT. Protein sequence: CASSSLWSPEAFF. This chain links TRBV9 with TRBJ1-1; D not certain. CDR1 is SGDLS and CDR2 is YYNGEE in the germline V gene. The CDR3 contains 13 residues. The V and J ends lost 4 bases and 8 bases respectively, with 15 bases between them.

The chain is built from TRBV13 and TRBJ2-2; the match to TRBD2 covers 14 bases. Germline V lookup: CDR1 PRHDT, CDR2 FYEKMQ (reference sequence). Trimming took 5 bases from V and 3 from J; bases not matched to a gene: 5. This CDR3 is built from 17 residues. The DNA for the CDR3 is TGTGCCAGCAGCACCAGGACTAGCGGGAGGTACACCGGGGAGCTGTTTTTT. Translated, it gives CASSTRTSGRYTGELFF.

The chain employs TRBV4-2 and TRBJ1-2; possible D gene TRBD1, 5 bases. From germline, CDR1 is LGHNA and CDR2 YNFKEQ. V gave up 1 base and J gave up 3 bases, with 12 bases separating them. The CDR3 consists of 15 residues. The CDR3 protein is CASSQAATGDYGYTF. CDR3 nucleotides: TGTGCCAGCAGCCAAGCGGCAACGGGGGACTATGGCTACACCTTC.

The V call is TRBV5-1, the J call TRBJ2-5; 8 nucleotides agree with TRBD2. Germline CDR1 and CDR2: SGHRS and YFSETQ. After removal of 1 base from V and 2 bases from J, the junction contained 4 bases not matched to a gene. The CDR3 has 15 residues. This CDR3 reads CASSLPSGHQETQYF. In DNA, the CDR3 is TGCGCCAGCAGCTTGCCTAGCGGGCATCAAGAGACCCAGTACTTC.

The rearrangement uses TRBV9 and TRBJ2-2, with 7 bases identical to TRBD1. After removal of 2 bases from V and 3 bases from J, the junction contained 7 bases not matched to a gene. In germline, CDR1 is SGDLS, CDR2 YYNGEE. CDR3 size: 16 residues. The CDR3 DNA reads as TGTGCCAGCAGCGTGAACCGGGACAGAGACACCGGGGAGCTGTTTTTT. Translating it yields CASSVNRDRDTGELFF.

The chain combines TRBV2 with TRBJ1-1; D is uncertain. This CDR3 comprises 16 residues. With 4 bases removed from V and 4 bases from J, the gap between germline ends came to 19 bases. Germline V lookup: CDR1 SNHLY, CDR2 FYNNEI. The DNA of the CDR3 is TGTGCCAGCAGTGGGAAGGTCCACCCGCGGCTCACTGAAGCTTTCTTT. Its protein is CASSGKVHPRLTEAFF.

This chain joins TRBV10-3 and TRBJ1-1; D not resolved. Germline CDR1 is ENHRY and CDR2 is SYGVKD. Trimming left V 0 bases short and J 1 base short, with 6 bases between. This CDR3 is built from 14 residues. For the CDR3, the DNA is TGTGCCATCAGTGAGTCGAATAGGAACACTGAAGCTTTCTTT. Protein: CAISESNRNTEAFF.

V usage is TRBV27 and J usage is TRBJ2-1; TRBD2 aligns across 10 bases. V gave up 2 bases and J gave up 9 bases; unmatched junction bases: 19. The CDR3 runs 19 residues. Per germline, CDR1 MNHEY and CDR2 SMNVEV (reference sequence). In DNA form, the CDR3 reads TGTGCCAGCAGTTTAGTACCCTTCGCTAGCGGGAGACCCATTGGTGAGCAGTTCTTC. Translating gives CASSLVPFASGRPIGEQFF.

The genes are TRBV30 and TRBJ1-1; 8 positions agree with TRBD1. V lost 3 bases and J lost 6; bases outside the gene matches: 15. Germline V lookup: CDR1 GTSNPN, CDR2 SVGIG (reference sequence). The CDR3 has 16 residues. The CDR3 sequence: CAWSRPTGVLSAEAFF. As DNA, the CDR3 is TGTGCCTGGAGCCGGCCGACAGGGGTTCTGAGCGCTGAAGCTTTCTTT. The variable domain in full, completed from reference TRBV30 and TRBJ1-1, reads SQTIHQWPATLVQPVGSPLSLECTVEGTSNPNLYWYRQAAGRGLQLLFYSVGIGQISSEVPQNLSASRPQDRQFILSSKKLLLSDSGFYLCAWSRPTGVLSAEAFFGQGTRLTVV.

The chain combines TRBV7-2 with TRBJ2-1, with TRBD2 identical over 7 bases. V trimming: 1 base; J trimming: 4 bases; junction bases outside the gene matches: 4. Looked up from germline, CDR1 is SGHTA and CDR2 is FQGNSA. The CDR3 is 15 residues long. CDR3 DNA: TGTGCCAGCAGCTTAGGTGCGGGGGTGTACAATGAGCAGTTCTTC. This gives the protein CASSLGAGVYNEQFF.

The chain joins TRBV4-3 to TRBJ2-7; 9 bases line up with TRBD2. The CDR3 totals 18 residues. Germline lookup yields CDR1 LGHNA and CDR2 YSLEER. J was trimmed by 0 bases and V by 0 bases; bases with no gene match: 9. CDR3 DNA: TGCGCCAGCAGCCAAGATCCCCCCCGACTAGCGGACTCCTACGAGCAGTACTTC. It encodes CASSQDPPRLADSYEQYF.